The 29 T cell receptor beta chains given below trace back to one sample, sequenced in a study of blood T cell repertoires in COVID-19. TCRdb keeps only in-frame clones here, not all; method: immunoSEQ multiplex PCR. The sample has more than 95,000 clones; over 60% are singletons. Sequencing input: peripheral blood. Source of these receptors: a man between 35 and 55 years old with active or convalescent COVID-19.

This clone showed up just a few times. The chain combines TRBV9 with TRBJ1-1; weak D call: TRBD1 (5 bases). V lost 0 bases to trimming and J lost 1 base, with 7 bases between them. CDR1 is SGDLS and CDR2 is YYNGEE in the germline V gene. CDR3 length: 14 amino acids. This chain's CDR3 is CASSVGTGNTEAFF. CDR3 bases: TGTGCCAGCAGCGTAGGAACAGGGAACACTGAAGCTTTCTTT.

J is TRBJ1-1 and V is TRBV5-6; D is possibly TRBD1 (6 bases). Germline V gene data show CDR1 as SGHDT and CDR2 as YYEEEE. The CDR3 consists of 15 residues. The V end lost 4 bases, the J end lost 1 base, and 14 bases lay between the germline ends. The CDR3 sequence is CASSVQGGANTEAFF. The CDR3 coding sequence is TGTGCCAGCAGCGTACAAGGGGGGGCGAACACTGAAGCTTTCTTT. Full variable domain (remainder filled in from reference TRBV5-6 and TRBJ1-1): DAGVTQSPTHLIKTRGQQVTLRCSPKSGHDTVSWYQQALGQGPQFIFQYYEEEERQRGNFPDRFSGHQFPNYSSELNVNALLLGDSALYLCASSVQGGANTEAFFGQGTRLTVV.

This clone was detected only once. The chain is built from TRBV14 and TRBJ1-1; a weak D match, TRBD1 (5 bases). The V end was cut by 0 bases, the J end by 9 bases, with 11 bases between. Germline CDR1 reads SGHDN; CDR2 reads FVKESK. The CDR3 has 13 amino acids. The CDR3 sequence is CASSQDRQGKAFF. The CDR3, as DNA: TGTGCCAGCAGCCAAGATAGGCAGGGAAAAGCTTTCTTT.

The CDR3 loop reads CAWRMRDRGHTEAFF. Written as DNA, the CDR3 is TGTGCCTGGAGAATGAGGGACAGGGGCCACACTGAAGCTTTCTTT. The genes are TRBV30 and TRBJ1-1; TRBD1 matches at 10 bases. Per the germline V gene, CDR1 is GTSNPN and CDR2 is SVGIG (reference sequence). The V gene end was trimmed by 3 bases and the J gene end by 3 bases; junction bases not matched to a gene: 7. The CDR3 extends over 15 amino acids.

CDR3 nucleotides: TGTGCCTGGACCGGATGGGGACATACCGGGGCCAACGTCCTGACTTTC. Translation gives CAWTGWGHTGANVLTF. This rearrangement joins TRBV30 to TRBJ2-6, with D maybe TRBD1 (6 bases). The CDR3 loop spans 16 amino acids. The germline V and J ends were trimmed by 4 bases and 4 bases, with 17 bases remaining between them. Germline V CDR1 and CDR2: GTSNPN, SVGIG (reference sequence).

The V call is TRBV28, the J call TRBJ1-4; tentative D call: TRBD1 (6 bases). The CDR3 contains 15 residues. V was cut by 4 bases and J by 13 bases, with 22 bases left in between. Germline CDR1 reads MDHEN; CDR2 reads SYDVKM. DNA of the CDR3: TGTGCCAGCAGTTCTCTTGGGACACTCAAAGAGAGACTGTTTTTT. As protein: CASSSLGTLKERLFF. The full variable domain, rest sourced from reference TRBV28 and TRBJ1-4, is DVKVTQSSRYLVKRTGEKVFLECVQDMDHENMFWYRQDPGLGLRLIYFSYDVKMKEKGDIPEGYSVSREKKERFSLILESASTNQTSMYLCASSSLGTLKERLFFGSGTQLSVL.

V usage is TRBV30 and J usage is TRBJ1-4; the D gene is possibly TRBD1 (6 bases). The CDR3 is made up of 14 amino acids. CDR1 and CDR2 from the germline V gene are GTSNPN and SVGIG (reference sequence). With 3 bases removed from V and 8 bases from J, the gap between germline ends came to 16 bases. CDR3 loop: CAWSDTGLGEKLFF. The CDR3 nucleotides read TGTGCCTGGAGCGACACAGGGTTAGGGGAAAAACTGTTTTTT.

The chain carries TRBV29-1 and TRBJ1-1, with 10 bases lining up with TRBD1. V lost 4 bases to trimming and J lost 2 bases; unmatched junction nucleotides: 16. This CDR3 comprises 18 residues. Germline values: CDR1 SQVTM, CDR2 ANQGSEA. The CDR3 loop is CSVGGHRDRGEGNTEAFF. CDR3 nucleotide sequence: TGCAGCGTTGGGGGCCACCGGGACAGGGGAGAAGGCAACACTGAAGCTTTCTTT.

The chain uses TRBV24-1 and TRBJ2-1, with 9 nucleotides matching TRBD1. The germline V gene encodes CDR1 KGHDR and CDR2 SFDVKD. V lost 2 bases, J lost 7 bases, and 14 bases stayed unmatched. The CDR3 totals 18 residues. As DNA, the CDR3 is TGTGCCACCAGTGATTGGGGGACAGGGAACGGTAGAATGAATGAGCAGTTCTTC. It encodes CATSDWGTGNGRMNEQFF.

This rearrangement joins TRBV5-5 to TRBJ2-7; 9 nucleotides line up with TRBD1. Germline trimming cut 0 bases from V and 4 bases from J; bases unmatched to any gene: 5. This CDR3 contains 15 residues. Germline V gene lookup returns CDR1 SGHKS and CDR2 YYEKEE (reference sequence). The CDR3 loop is CASSLGGTGLYEQYF. The CDR3 region has the DNA TGTGCCAGCAGCTTGGGAGGGACAGGGCTTTACGAGCAGTACTTC.

This clone was picked up one time. This chain uses TRBV11-1 with TRBJ1-1; 8 bases line up with TRBD1. The V and J ends lost 5 bases and 3 bases, in that order; junction bases with no gene match: 11. CDR3 length: 16 amino acids. Germline-derived CDR1 and CDR2 are SGHAT and FQDESV (reference sequence). Here the CDR3 reads CASSPTGAGGDTEAFF. CDR3 sequence (DNA): TGTGCCAGCAGCCCGACAGGGGCGGGAGGGGACACTGAAGCTTTCTTT.

The rearrangement links TRBV30 to TRBJ2-7; 8 bases match TRBD1. J was trimmed by 2 bases and V by 8 bases; bases with no gene match: 11. CDR1 and CDR2 (germline): GTSNPN, SVGIG (reference sequence). The CDR3 sequence is 14 residues long. CDR3: CASNPTGAAYEQYF. In nucleotides, the CDR3 is TGTGCCAGCAACCCGACAGGGGCGGCCTACGAGCAGTACTTC.

Only a few counts were recorded for this clone. This chain uses TRBV7-9 with TRBJ2-2; D might be TRBD2 (6 bases). The V end was cut by 5 bases, the J end by 4 bases, with 20 bases between. The germline gives CDR1 SEHNR, CDR2 FQNEAQ (reference sequence). The CDR3 sequence is 17 residues long. CDR3 in DNA: TGTGCCAGCAGCCTTGTCCGGGGGACCAATGGCACCGGGGAGCTGTTTTTT. The encoded protein is CASSLVRGTNGTGELFF.

The chain carries TRBV6-2 or TRBV6-3 and TRBJ1-1; 8 nucleotides agree with TRBD1. Trimming cost V 0 bases and J 8 bases; bases outside gene matches: 5. The CDR3 length is 14 residues. CDR1 is MNHEY, CDR2 SVGEGT, per germline. CDR3 nucleotide sequence: TGTGCCAGCAGTTACTCCGCGGGACAGGACGAAGCTTTCTTT. Protein: CASSYSAGQDEAFF.

This clone has just a few counts. The chain couples TRBV25-1 to TRBJ2-2; 7 bases are shared with TRBD2. V shed 3 bases, J shed 3 bases, and the junction held 4 bases outside the gene matches. This CDR3 contains 15 residues. The germline V gene has CDR1 MGHDK and CDR2 SYGVNS. The CDR3 DNA sequence: TGTGCCAGCAGTGATCCGGGACTACACACCGGGGAGCTGTTTTTT. Encoded protein: CASSDPGLHTGELFF.

This clone was seen more than once but under ten times. V and J are TRBV7-2 and TRBJ2-1; perhaps TRBD2 as D (6 bases). The ends were cut back, 4 bases at V and 10 bases at J, with 11 bases in the middle. Germline CDR1 is SGHTA and CDR2 is FQGNSA. The CDR3 totals 12 residues. The CDR3 spells CASSWGLLEQFF. As DNA, the CDR3 is TGTGCCAGCAGCTGGGGACTCCTAGAGCAGTTCTTC.

V and J are TRBV5-4 and TRBJ2-1; 11 bases fit TRBD2. Trimming at V came to 0 bases and at J to 10 bases, leaving 9 bases not matched to a gene. The CDR3 loop spans 16 amino acids. Germline lookup yields CDR1 SGHNT and CDR2 YYREEE (reference sequence). In nucleotides, the CDR3 is TGTGCCAGCAGCTTGGGGACTAGCGGGCCTTCAAAGGAGCAGTTCTTC. It yields the protein CASSLGTSGPSKEQFF. The full variable domain, rest sourced from reference TRBV5-4 and TRBJ2-1, is ETGVTQSPTHLIKTRGQQVTLRCSSQSGHNTVSWYQQALGQGPQFIFQYYREEENGRGNFPPRFSGLQFPNYSSELNVNALELDDSALYLCASSLGTSGPSKEQFFGPGTRLTVL.

This clone came up a few times. The chain carries TRBV12-3 or TRBV12-4 and TRBJ1-1, with a tentative D call TRBD1 (5 bases). This CDR3 is 13 amino acids long. V was pared by 6 bases and J by 4 bases, with 12 bases between. CDR3 residues: CASSRRGSTEAFF. The CDR3 DNA follows: TGTGCCAGCAGCAGGAGGGGATCCACTGAAGCTTTCTTT.

This sequence joins TRBV10-3 and TRBJ1-1, with a tentative D call TRBD1 (6 bases). V lost 0 bases and J 3 bases, leaving 11 bases between the germline ends. Germline-derived CDR1 and CDR2 are ENHRY and SYGVKD. This CDR3 has 15 amino acids. The CDR3: CAISESKAGDTEAFF. CDR3 DNA: TGTGCCATCAGTGAGTCGAAGGCAGGGGACACTGAAGCTTTCTTT.

The CDR3 loop is CASSLVGPELFF. The DNA for the CDR3 is TGTGCCAGCAGCTTAGTGGGGCCAGAGCTGTTTTTT. J is TRBJ1-4 and V is TRBV7-9, with a weak D call TRBD1 (5 bases). V was trimmed by 1 base and J by 14 bases, leaving 11 bases between them. The CDR3 is 12 residues long. The germline gives CDR1 SEHNR, CDR2 FQNEAQ (reference sequence).

V and J are TRBV20-1 and TRBJ2-1; D might be TRBD2 (6 bases). In germline, CDR1 is DFQATT, CDR2 SNEGSKA (reference sequence). V was pared by 3 bases and J by 2 bases, with 11 bases between. The CDR3 is made up of 14 amino acids. CDR3 region: CSASVAEAYNEQFF. In DNA, the CDR3 is TGCAGTGCTAGTGTAGCGGAGGCCTACAATGAGCAGTTCTTC.

This clone was counted between two and nine times. J is TRBJ1-2 and V is TRBV4-3; D gene ambiguous. The CDR3 totals 14 residues. The V gene's germline CDR1 is LGHNA and CDR2 YSLEER. The germline V and J ends were trimmed by 1 base and 2 bases, with 8 bases remaining between them. The CDR3 protein is CASSQARANYGYTF. The CDR3 nucleotides read TGCGCCAGCAGCCAAGCGAGAGCCAACTATGGCTACACCTTC.

This sequence joins TRBV14 and TRBJ2-7; D not certain. Germline CDR1 reads SGHDN; CDR2 reads FVKESK. This CDR3 is built from 10 residues. Trimming took off 7 bases at V and 5 bases at J, with 6 bases between the two ends. The CDR3 DNA sequence: TGTGCCAGCACAACTCACGAGCAGTACTTC. This translates into CASTTHEQYF.

The sample holds one count of this clone. The V gene is TRBV5-6, the J gene TRBJ2-1, with D tentatively TRBD2 (6 bases). Looked up from germline, CDR1 is SGHDT and CDR2 is YYEEEE. The V gene lost 4 bases and the J gene lost 2 bases, with 13 bases spanning the gap. The CDR3 is made up of 15 amino acids. CDR3 coding DNA: TGTGCCAGCAGCCCCCTGCGGGGTACCTACAATGAGCAGTTCTTC. Protein sequence: CASSPLRGTYNEQFF. Supplemented by reference TRBV5-6 and TRBJ2-1, the full variable domain reads DAGVTQSPTHLIKTRGQQVTLRCSPKSGHDTVSWYQQALGQGPQFIFQYYEEEERQRGNFPDRFSGHQFPNYSSELNVNALLLGDSALYLCASSPLRGTYNEQFFGPGTRLTVL.

The gene calls are TRBV3-1 (or the pseudogene TRBV3-2) and TRBJ2-1; D gene ambiguous. In germline, CDR1 is LGHDT, CDR2 YNNKEL (reference sequence). The length of the CDR3 is 13 residues. V lost 0 bases and J lost 6, with 6 bases in between. The CDR3 region is CASSQDSLNEQFF. CDR3 in DNA: TGTGCCAGCAGCCAAGATAGCCTCAATGAGCAGTTCTTC.

The J gene is TRBJ1-1, the V gene TRBV6-4, with D unclear. V gave up 2 bases and J gave up 1 base, with 14 bases separating them. Germline V gene lookup returns CDR1 MRHNA and CDR2 SNTAGT. The CDR3 consists of 16 residues. CDR3 nucleotides: TGTGCCAGCAGTGACATATGTAACGGAGAGAACACTGAAGCTTTCTTT. Translating it yields CASSDICNGENTEAFF.

This chain joins TRBV6-5 and TRBJ2-3, with D perhaps TRBD1 (6 bases). Germline loops: CDR1 MNHEY, CDR2 SVGAGI. V lost 2 bases to trimming and J lost 3 bases, with 12 bases between them. CDR3 length: 15 amino acids. This CDR3 reads CASSYEGVRTDTQYF. The CDR3 DNA sequence: TGTGCCAGCAGTTACGAGGGGGTTCGAACAGATACGCAGTATTTT.

V gene TRBV9 combines with J gene TRBJ1-2; no clear D. The CDR3 totals 12 residues. Trimming took 3 bases from V and 8 from J, leaving 11 bases between them. Germline CDR1 is SGDLS and CDR2 is YYNGEE. The CDR3 sequence: CASSDPEKGYTF. The CDR3 DNA follows: TGTGCCAGCAGCGATCCGGAGAAAGGCTACACCTTC.

The sample holds a few counts of this clone. The chain has TRBV11-2 and TRBJ1-1, with 7 bases fitting TRBD1. V gave up 5 bases and J gave up 0 bases; unmatched junction bases: 9. Germline loops: CDR1 SGHAT, CDR2 FQNNGV. The CDR3 extends over 16 amino acids. CDR3 bases: TGTGCCAGCAGCCCCAATACAGGGGCCTTGAACACTGAAGCTTTCTTT. Translated, it gives CASSPNTGALNTEAFF.